These T cell receptor beta chains were read from a single sample in a study. Each CDR3 protein is one row after TCRdb ran MiXCR on the RT-PCR reads. The sample has hundreds of thousands of distinct CDR3 sequences, approximately 15% seen once. The sequenced sample was memory CD4+ T cells from blood. All receptors derive from a female donor in good health, serving as a healthy control. Both conserved end residues are part of each CDR3. The D gene is left open where the match is weak. The size of a clone is reported for some rows only, either as once, few or many, or as a class for expanded clones.

clone_size j_call d_call v_call cdr3_aa cdr3_nt
many TRBJ1-2 - TRBV12-3/TRBV12-4 CASSLGQGLLGGYTF TGTGCCAGCAGTTTAGGCCAGGGCCTTCTCGGGGGCTACACCTTC
few TRBJ1-1 TRBD1 TRBV2 CASTNRGQTDTEAFF TGTGCCAGCACGAACAGGGGACAAACTGACACTGAAGCTTTCTTT
- TRBJ1-2 - TRBV28 CASYGGWGNGYTF TGTGCCAGCTATGGCGGTTGGGGGAATGGCTACACCTTC
few TRBJ1-1 - TRBV7-9 CASSVIGGESTEAFF TGTGCCAGCAGTGTAATAGGGGGGGAGAGCACTGAAGCTTTCTTT
many TRBJ2-7 - TRBV5-1 CASSSDPSYRSYEQYF TGCGCCAGCAGCTCAGACCCGTCCTACCGCTCCTACGAGCAGTACTTC
- TRBJ1-1 TRBD1 TRBV20-1 CSARDSLQGAWTEAFF TGCAGTGCTAGAGATTCACTACAGGGGGCGTGGACTGAAGCTTTCTTT
- TRBJ2-2 - TRBV20-1 CSARGLGLVSTGELFF TGCAGTGCTAGAGGATTAGGGCTGGTATCCACCGGGGAGCTGTTTTTT
many TRBJ2-6 TRBD1 TRBV4-3 CASSQTLGQGSSGANVLTF TGCGCCAGCAGCCAGACTTTGGGACAGGGAAGCTCTGGGGCCAACGTCCTGACTTTC
- TRBJ2-7 - TRBV7-9 CASTSMGDTTYEQYF TGTGCCAGCACCTCCATGGGGGACACGACCTACGAGCAGTACTTC
many TRBJ2-3 - TRBV4-2 CASSLSTDADTQYF TGTGCCAGCAGCTTATCGACAGACGCAGATACGCAGTATTTT